Listed below are T cell receptor beta chains from one sample, sequenced in a study of metastatic and nonmetastatic thyroid tumors. MiXCR reprocessed the PCR reads for TCRdb. The sample yields 6,500 to 8,500 clones, over 25% seen once. The material sequenced was tumor tissue. The source of these receptors is a female donor with papillary thyroid cancer or a benign thyroid nodule (not recorded which). Some clones in this sample may be carry-over from other donors' samples. Both conserved end residues are part of each CDR3. Each record gives: V gene, J gene, clone size, D gene, CDR3 DNA, CDR3 protein. D genes are given only for firm matches. Size is omitted from some rows. Given values are once, few, many or a class for expanded clones.

TRBV7-2	TRBJ2-7	NA	NA	TGTGCCAGCAGCTTAGCAGGGACGGCCAACTACGAGCAGTACTTC	CASSLAGTANYEQYF
TRBV3-1	TRBJ2-1	many	TRBD2	TGTGCCAGCAGCCCCGGGACTAGTATCAGCAATGAGCAGTTCTTC	CASSPGTSISNEQFF
TRBV9	TRBJ2-2	NA	NA	TGTGCCAGCAGCGTGCAGGCAGTGGAGACCGGGGAGCTGTTTTTT	CASSVQAVETGELFF
TRBV20-1	TRBJ2-7	NA	TRBD2	TGCAGTGCTAGAGAGGTAGCGGGAAACTACGAGCAGTACTTC	CSAREVAGNYEQYF
TRBV6-5	TRBJ1-6	few	NA	TGTGCCAGCAGTTACTTACCCGGACAGCCCGGCGGTTCACCCCTCCACTTT	CASSYLPGQPGGSPLHF
TRBV7-2	TRBJ2-7	NA	TRBD1	TGTGCCAGCAGCCCCGACAGGGGACGGGACGGGCAGTACTTC	CASSPDRGRDGQYF
TRBV12-3/TRBV12-4	TRBJ2-2	NA	NA	TGTGCCAGCAGAAAGGGACATGGGGTGGCCACCGGGGAGCTGTTTTTT	CASRKGHGVATGELFF
TRBV5-1	TRBJ2-5	few	TRBD2	TGCGCCAGCAGCTTGGAGTTCGCGGGAGTGACTCAAGAGACCCAGTACTTC	CASSLEFAGVTQETQYF
TRBV11-2	TRBJ2-3	NA	TRBD2	TGTGCCAGCAGCCTTTGGAGCGCGGGAGAGAGCACAGATACGCAGTATTTT	CASSLWSAGESTDTQYF
TRBV28	TRBJ1-2	few	TRBD1	TGTGCCAGCAGTTTCACATTAACAGGGGGTGGGGGCTACACCTTC	CASSFTLTGGGGYTF
TRBV6-1	TRBJ2-1	few	NA	TGTGCCAGCAGCCTTAGCGAAGGTGGTTACAATGAGCAGTTCTTC	CASSLSEGGYNEQFF
TRBV6-1	TRBJ1-1	few	NA	TGTGCCAGCAGTCCCTATGGGACAATTAACACTGAAGCTTTCTTT	CASSPYGTINTEAFF
TRBV12-3/TRBV12-4	TRBJ1-1	large	NA	TGTGCCAGCAGAAGGGGCGGTGAAGCTTTCTTT	CASRRGGEAFF
TRBV6-1	TRBJ2-1	medium-sized	NA	TGTGCCAGCAGCTCGACTAGGAAGGGGCTCTACAATGAGCAGTTCTTC	CASSSTRKGLYNEQFF
TRBV20-1	TRBJ1-4	medium-sized	NA	TGCAGTGCCACGAAACATTCAACTAATGAAAAACTGTTTTTT	CSATKHSTNEKLFF
TRBV3-1	TRBJ2-3	NA	NA	TGTGCCAGCACGCGGGAAGCGGGTACAGATACTCAGTATTTT	CASTREAGTDTQYF
TRBV10-2	TRBJ2-1	NA	TRBD2	TGCGCCAGCAGTGAACCGGGACTAAACACTGAGCAGTTCTTC	CASSEPGLNTEQFF
TRBV6-2/TRBV6-3	TRBJ2-7	NA	NA	TGTGCCAGCAAATCCAAAAATTTCGACAGAGAGCAGTACTTC	CASKSKNFDREQYF
TRBV6-5	TRBJ2-1	many	TRBD2	TGTGCCAGCAGTTACAGCGGGGATGAGCAGTTCTTC	CASSYSGDEQFF
TRBV28	TRBJ2-1	NA	NA	TGTGCCAGCAGTTTAACGGGGCGCAACCACAATGAGCAGTTCTTC	CASSLTGRNHNEQFF
TRBV27	TRBJ1-5	few	NA	TGTGCCAGCAGTTTCCAGAGCAATCAGCCCCAGCATTTT	CASSFQSNQPQHF
TRBV2	TRBJ2-7	few	TRBD1	TGTGCCAGCAGGCCTGGGACAGGAACTATCTACGAGCAGTACTTC	CASRPGTGTIYEQYF
TRBV24-1	TRBJ2-1	NA	NA	TGTGCCACCAGGGAGGGGGGGTCTTACGGCAATGAGCAGTTCTTC	CATREGGSYGNEQFF
TRBV7-9	TRBJ2-5	NA	TRBD2	TGTGCCAGCAGCGCGACTAGCGGGGGGGCTGGAGAGACCCAGTACTTC	CASSATSGGAGETQYF
TRBV28	TRBJ1-6	NA	NA	TGTGCCAGCAGGGACACAGGGCGATCTTCACCCCTCCACTTT	CASRDTGRSSPLHF
TRBV28	TRBJ1-2	NA	NA	TGTGCCAGCAGCGTTACAGGGATCTCTGGCTACACCTTC	CASSVTGISGYTF
TRBV12-3/TRBV12-4	TRBJ2-1	large	TRBD1	TGTGCCAGCAGTTTTTACCCAGGGGGTAATAATGAGCAGTTCTTC	CASSFYPGGNNEQFF
TRBV14	TRBJ1-6	medium-sized	NA	TGTGCCAGCAGCCAAGAAATTGGAGGGACCGGGAATTCACCCCTCCACTTT	CASSQEIGGTGNSPLHF
TRBV7-8	TRBJ2-7	few	NA	TGTGCCAGCAGCCCCGGTCGGGACGGAACCTACGAGCAGTACTTC	CASSPGRDGTYEQYF
TRBV4-3	TRBJ2-3	many	NA	TGCGCCAGCAGCCAAGGGGCTAGCGATCCCACAGATACGCAGTATTTT	CASSQGASDPTDTQYF